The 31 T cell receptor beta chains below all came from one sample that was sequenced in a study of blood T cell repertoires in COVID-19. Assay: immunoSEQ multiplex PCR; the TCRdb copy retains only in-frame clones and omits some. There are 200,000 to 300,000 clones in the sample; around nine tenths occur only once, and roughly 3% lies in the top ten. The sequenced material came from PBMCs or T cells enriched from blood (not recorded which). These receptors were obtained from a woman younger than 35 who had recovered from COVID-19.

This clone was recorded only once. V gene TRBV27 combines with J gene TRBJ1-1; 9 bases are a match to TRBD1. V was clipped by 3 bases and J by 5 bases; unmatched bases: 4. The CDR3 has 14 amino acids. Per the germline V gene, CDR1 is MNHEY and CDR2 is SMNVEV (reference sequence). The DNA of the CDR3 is TGTGCCAGCAGTTTGGGGACAGGGAGTACTGAAGCTTTCTTT. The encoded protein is CASSLGTGSTEAFF.

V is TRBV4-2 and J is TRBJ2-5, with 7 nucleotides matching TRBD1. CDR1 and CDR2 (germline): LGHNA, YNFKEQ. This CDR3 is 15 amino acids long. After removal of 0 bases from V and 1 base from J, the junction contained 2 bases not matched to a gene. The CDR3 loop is CASSQDRDSQETQYF. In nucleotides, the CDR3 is TGTGCCAGCAGCCAAGACCGGGACAGCCAAGAGACCCAGTACTTC.

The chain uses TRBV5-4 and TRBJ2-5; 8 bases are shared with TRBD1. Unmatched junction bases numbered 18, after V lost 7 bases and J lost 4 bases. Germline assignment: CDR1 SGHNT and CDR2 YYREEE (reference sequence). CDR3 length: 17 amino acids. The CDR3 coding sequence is TGTGCCAGCTCCGGACAGGGTGGTTGGGGCTCGGCAGAGACCCAGTACTTC. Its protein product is CASSGQGGWGSAETQYF.

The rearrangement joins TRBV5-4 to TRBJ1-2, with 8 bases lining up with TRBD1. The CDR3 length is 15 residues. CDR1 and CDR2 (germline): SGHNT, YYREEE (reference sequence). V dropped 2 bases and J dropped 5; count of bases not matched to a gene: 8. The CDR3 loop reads CASSFMQGAGYGYTF. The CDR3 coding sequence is TGTGCCAGCAGCTTTATGCAGGGGGCGGGTTATGGCTACACCTTC.

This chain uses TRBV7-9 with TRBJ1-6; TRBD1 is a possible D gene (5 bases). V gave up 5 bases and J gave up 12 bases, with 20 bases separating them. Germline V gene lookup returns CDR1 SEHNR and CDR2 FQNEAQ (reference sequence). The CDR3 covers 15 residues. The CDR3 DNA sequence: TGTGCCAGCAGCCGCCCGGGGGATCGTAGCGGACCCCTCCACTTT. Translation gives CASSRPGDRSGPLHF.

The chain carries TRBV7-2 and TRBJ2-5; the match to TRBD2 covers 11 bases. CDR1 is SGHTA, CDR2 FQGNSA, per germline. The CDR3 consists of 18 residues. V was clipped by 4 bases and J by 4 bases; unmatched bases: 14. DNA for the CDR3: TGTGCCAGCAGCTACTCTTTGGTTTCCGGGACTAGCGGAGAGACCCAGTACTTC. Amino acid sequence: CASSYSLVSGTSGETQYF.

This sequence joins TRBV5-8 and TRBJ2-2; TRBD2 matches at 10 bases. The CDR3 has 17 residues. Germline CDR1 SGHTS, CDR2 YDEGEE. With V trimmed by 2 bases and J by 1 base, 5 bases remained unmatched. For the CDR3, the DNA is TGTGCCAGCAGCTTCCCTACTAGCGGGATGAACACCGGGGAGCTGTTTTTT. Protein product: CASSFPTSGMNTGELFF.

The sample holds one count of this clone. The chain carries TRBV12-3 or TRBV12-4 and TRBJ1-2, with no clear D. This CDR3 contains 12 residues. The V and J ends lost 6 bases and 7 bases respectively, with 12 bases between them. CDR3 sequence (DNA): TGTGCCAGCAGCCAGACTCCCACTGGCTACACCTTC. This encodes CASSQTPTGYTF.

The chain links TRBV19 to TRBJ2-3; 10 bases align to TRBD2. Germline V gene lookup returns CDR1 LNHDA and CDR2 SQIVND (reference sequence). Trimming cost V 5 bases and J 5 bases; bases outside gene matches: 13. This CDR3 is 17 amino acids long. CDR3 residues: CASSWVRIAGGLDTQYF. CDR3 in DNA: TGTGCCAGTAGTTGGGTCCGAATAGCGGGGGGCTTAGATACGCAGTATTTT.

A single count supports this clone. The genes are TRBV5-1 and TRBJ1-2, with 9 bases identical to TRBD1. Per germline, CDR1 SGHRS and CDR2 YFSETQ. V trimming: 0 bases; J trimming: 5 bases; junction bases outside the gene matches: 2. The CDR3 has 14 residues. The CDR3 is CASSLGGQGYGYTF. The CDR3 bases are TGCGCCAGCAGCTTGGGGGGACAGGGTTATGGCTACACCTTC.

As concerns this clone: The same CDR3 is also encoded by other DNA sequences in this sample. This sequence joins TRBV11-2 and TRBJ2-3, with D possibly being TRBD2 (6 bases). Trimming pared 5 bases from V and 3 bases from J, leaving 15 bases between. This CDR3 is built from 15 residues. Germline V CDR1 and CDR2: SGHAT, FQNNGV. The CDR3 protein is CASSPRGRETDTQYF. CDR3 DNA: TGTGCCAGCAGCCCGCGGGGCAGGGAGACAGATACGCAGTATTTT.

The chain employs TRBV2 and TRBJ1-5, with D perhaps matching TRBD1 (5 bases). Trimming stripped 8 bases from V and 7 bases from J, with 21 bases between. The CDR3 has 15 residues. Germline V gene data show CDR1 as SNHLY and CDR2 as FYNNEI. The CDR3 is CASPVGTGTLQPQHF. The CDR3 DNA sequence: TGTGCCAGCCCGGTTGGGACGGGGACTCTCCAGCCCCAGCATTTT.

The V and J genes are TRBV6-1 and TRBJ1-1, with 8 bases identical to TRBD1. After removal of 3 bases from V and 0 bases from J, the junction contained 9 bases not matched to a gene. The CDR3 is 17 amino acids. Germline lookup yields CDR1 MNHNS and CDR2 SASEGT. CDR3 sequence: CASSDPGQGRVNTEAFF. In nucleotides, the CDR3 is TGTGCCAGCAGTGACCCCGGACAGGGAAGGGTGAACACTGAAGCTTTCTTT.

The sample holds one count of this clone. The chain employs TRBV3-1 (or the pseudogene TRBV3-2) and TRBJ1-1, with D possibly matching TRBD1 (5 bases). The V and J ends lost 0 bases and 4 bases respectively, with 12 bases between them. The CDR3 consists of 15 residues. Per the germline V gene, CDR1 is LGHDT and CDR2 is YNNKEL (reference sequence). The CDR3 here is CASSQDGRGSTEAFF. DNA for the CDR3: TGTGCCAGCAGCCAAGATGGAAGGGGAAGCACTGAAGCTTTCTTT.

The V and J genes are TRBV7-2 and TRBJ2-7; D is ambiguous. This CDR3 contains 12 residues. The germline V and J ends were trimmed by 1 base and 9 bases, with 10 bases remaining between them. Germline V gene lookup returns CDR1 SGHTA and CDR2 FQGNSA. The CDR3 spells CASSLGQSAQYF. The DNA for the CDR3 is TGTGCCAGCAGCTTAGGGCAGTCTGCGCAGTACTTC.

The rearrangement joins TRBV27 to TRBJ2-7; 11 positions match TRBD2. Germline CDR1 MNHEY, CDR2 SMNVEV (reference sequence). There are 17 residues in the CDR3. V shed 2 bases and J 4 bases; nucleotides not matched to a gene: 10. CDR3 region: CASSLQIAGGPGYEQYF. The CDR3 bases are TGTGCCAGCAGTTTACAAATAGCGGGAGGGCCCGGGTACGAGCAGTACTTC.

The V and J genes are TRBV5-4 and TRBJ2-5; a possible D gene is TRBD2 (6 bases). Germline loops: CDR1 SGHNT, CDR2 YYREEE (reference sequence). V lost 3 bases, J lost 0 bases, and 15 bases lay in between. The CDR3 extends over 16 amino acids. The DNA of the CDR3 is TGTGCCAGCAGCTCCGCTGGGGCGGGAAACCAAGAGACCCAGTACTTC. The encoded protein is CASSSAGAGNQETQYF.

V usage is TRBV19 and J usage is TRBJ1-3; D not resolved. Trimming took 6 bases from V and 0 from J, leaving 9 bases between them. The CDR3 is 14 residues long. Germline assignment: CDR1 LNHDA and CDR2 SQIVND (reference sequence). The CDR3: CASSQAPSGNTIYF. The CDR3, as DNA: TGTGCCAGTAGCCAAGCTCCCTCTGGAAACACCATATATTTT.

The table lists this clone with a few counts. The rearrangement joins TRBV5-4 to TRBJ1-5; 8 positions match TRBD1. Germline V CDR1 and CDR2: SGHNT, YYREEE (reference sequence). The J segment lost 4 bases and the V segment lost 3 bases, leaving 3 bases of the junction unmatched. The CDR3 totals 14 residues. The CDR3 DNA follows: TGTGCCAGCAGCTCGGGACAGGATAATCAGCCCCAGCATTTT. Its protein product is CASSSGQDNQPQHF. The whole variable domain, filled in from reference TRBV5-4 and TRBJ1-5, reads ETGVTQSPTHLIKTRGQQVTLRCSSQSGHNTVSWYQQALGQGPQFIFQYYREEENGRGNFPPRFSGLQFPNYSSELNVNALELDDSALYLCASSSGQDNQPQHFGDGTRLSIL.

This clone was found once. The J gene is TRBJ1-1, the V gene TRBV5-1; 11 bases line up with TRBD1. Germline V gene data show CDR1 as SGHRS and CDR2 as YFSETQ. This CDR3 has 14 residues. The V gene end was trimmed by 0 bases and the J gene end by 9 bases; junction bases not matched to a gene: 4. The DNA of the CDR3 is TGCGCCAGCAGCTTGGCCGAGGACAGGGGGCAAGCTTTCTTT. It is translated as CASSLAEDRGQAFF. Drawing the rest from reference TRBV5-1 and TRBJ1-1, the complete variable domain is KAGVTQTPRYLIKTRGQQVTLSCSPISGHRSVSWYQQTPGQGLQFLFEYFSETQRNKGNFPGRFSGRQFSNSRSEMNVSTLELGDSALYLCASSLAEDRGQAFFGQGTRLTVV.

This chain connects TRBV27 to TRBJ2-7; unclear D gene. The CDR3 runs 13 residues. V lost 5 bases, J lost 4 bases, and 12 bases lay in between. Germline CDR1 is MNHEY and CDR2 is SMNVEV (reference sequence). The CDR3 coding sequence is TGTGCCAGCAGTCCCCTCGACACGTACGAGCAGTACTTC. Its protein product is CASSPLDTYEQYF.

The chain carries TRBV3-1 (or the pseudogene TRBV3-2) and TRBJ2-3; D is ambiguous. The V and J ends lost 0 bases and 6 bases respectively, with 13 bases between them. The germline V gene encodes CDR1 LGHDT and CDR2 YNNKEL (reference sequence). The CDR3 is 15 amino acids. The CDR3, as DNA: TGTGCCAGCAGCCAAGATTGGGCCTCCGCCGATACGCAGTATTTT. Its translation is CASSQDWASADTQYF.

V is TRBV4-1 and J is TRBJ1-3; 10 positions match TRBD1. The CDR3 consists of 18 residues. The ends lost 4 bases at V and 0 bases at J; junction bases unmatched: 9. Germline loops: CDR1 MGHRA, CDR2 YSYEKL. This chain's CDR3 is CASSRVPGQGSSGNTIYF. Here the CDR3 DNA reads TGCGCCAGCAGCCGCGTACCGGGACAGGGGAGCTCTGGAAACACCATATATTTT.

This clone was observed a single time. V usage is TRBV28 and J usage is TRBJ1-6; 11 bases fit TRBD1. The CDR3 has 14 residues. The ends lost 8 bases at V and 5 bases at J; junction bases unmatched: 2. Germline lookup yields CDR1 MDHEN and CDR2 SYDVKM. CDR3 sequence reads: CASGQGANNSPLHF. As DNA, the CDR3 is TGTGCCAGCGGACAGGGGGCTAATAATTCACCCCTCCACTTT.

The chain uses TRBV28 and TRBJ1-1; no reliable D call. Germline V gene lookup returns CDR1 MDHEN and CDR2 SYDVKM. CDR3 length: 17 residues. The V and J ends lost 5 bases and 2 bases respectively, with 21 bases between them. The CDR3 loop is CASSAPGSFLTNTEAFF. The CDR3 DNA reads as TGTGCCAGCAGTGCCCCCGGGTCTTTCCTAACAAACACTGAAGCTTTCTTT.

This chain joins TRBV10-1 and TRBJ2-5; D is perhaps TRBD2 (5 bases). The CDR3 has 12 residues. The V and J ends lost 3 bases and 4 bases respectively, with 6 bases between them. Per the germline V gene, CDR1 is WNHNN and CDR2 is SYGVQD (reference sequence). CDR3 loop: CASSDEGETQYF. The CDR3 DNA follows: TGCGCCAGCAGTGACGAGGGAGAGACCCAGTACTTC.

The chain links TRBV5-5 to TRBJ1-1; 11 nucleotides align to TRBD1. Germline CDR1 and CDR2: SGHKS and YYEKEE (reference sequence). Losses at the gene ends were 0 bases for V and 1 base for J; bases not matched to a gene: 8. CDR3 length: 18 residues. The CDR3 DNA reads TGTGCCAGCAGCTTGGGGACAGGGGGCCCGAAGACGAACACTGAAGCTTTCTTT. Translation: CASSLGTGGPKTNTEAFF.

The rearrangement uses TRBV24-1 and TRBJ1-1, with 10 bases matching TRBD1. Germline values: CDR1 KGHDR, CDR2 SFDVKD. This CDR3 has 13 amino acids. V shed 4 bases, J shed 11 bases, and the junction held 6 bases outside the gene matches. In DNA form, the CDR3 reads TGTGCCACCAGTGAGAGACAGGGGGCGCCTGCTTTCTTT. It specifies CATSERQGAPAFF.

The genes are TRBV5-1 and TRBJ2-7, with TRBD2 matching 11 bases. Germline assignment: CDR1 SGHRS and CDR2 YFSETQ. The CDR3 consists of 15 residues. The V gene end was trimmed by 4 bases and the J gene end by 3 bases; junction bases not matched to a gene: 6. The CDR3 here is CASSLGLAEFYEQYF. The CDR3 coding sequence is TGCGCCAGCAGCCTGGGACTAGCGGAGTTCTACGAGCAGTACTTC.

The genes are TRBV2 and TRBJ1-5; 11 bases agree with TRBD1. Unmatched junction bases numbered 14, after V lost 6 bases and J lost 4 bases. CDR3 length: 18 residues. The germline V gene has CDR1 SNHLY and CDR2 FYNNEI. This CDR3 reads CASSVGQGGRFSNQPQHF. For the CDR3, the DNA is TGTGCCAGCAGCGTGGGACAGGGGGGAAGATTTAGTAATCAGCCCCAGCATTTT. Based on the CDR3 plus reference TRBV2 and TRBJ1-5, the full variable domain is EPEVTQTPSHQVTQMGQEVILRCVPISNHLYFYWYRQILGQKVEFLVSFYNNEISEKSEIFDDQFSVERPDGSNFTLKIRSTKLEDSAMYFCASSVGQGGRFSNQPQHFGDGTRLSIL.

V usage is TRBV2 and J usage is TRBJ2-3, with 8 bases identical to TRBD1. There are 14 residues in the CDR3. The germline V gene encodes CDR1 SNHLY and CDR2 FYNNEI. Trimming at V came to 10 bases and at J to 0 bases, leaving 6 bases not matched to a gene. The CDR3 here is CAIPGQESTDTQYF. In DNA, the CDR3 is TGTGCCATTCCGGGACAGGAAAGCACAGATACGCAGTATTTT.